This T cell receptor beta chain was documented in a study of T cells in Graves' hyperthyroidism and ophthalmopathy. Among ophthalmopathy patients, the Clinical Activity Score reached at least 3, the NOSPECS grade reached at least 4, and duration remained under 3 months. The diagnostic basis comprised clinical symptoms, serum thyroxine and TRAb, thyroid ultrasound and orbital computed tomography. Regions amplified from RNA transcripts were the TCR beta CDR3 regions. HTBI primers were the set used in a first-round RT-PCR of the TCR CDR3. TCRdb recomputed calls from the multiplex PCR reads with MiXCR, one row per CDR3 protein. The data hold 500,000 to 750,000 distinct CDR3 sequences, with 12% to 15% observed a single time. This clonotype was detected a few times. This receptor was obtained from a young woman with Graves' ophthalmopathy. Sequencing used blood.

Written as DNA, the CDR3 is TGTGCCAGCAGCTTACAGGGGCATACTGAAGCTTTCTTT. Its translation: CASSLQGHTEAFF. V and J are TRBV7-3 and TRBJ1-1, with D perhaps TRBD1 (6 bases). The CDR3 has 13 amino acids. V lost 2 bases and J lost 5, with 9 bases in between. The germline gives CDR1 SGHTA, CDR2 FQGTGA.